This section outlines one TCR beta chain sequence together with its context. Antigen specificity is unknown. The library attached unique molecular identifiers to individual cDNA molecules. TCRdb recomputed calls from the RACE reads with MiXCR, one row per CDR3 protein. The sample holds approximately 95,000 distinct CDR3 sequences, about an eighth seen once. The data are from a study of human T cells and chemical hapten exposure. Study-level results: The number of TCRs over 1 in 1000 frequency stayed unchanged after DPC. Patch test score tracked positively with PT1 expanded TCR counts.

CDR3 length: 12 amino acids. Trimming took off 6 bases at V and 3 bases at J, with 9 bases between the two ends. Germline values: CDR1 SQVTM, CDR2 ANQGSEA. Time point defined: patch test 2, 6 weeks after DPC sensitization. Treatment here: therapeutic diphenylcyclopropenone sensitization with weekly scalp DPC. Blood collection took place prior to placing each patch test. This clonotype originated in a woman aged 35 to 49 with alopecia areata. Some clones in this sample may be carry-over from other donors' samples. The chain joins TRBV29-1 to TRBJ2-1, with D tentatively TRBD1 or TRBD2 (5 bases each). This specimen was whole blood, taken in connection with sensitization to the hapten diphenylcyclopropenone (DPC). CDR3 residues: CSVGPVYNEQFF. CDR3 in DNA: TGCAGCGTGGGACCGGTCTACAATGAGCAGTTCTTC.